Below are 25 T cell receptor beta chains sequenced from a single sample in a study of blood T cell repertoires in COVID-19 (dated by TCRdb to 2020 to 2022). The library was generated by the immunoSEQ multiplex PCR assay. In TCRdb, the immuneACCESS table is reduced to in-frame sequences with V and J assigned. These tables do not hold every clone; where another copy was compared, an unresolved V gene accounts for under half, and the others remain unexplained. This sample lists about 200,000 clones; less than 90% were detected once. Together, the top ten hold 0.75% to 0.9% of the sample. The sequencing sample was made of peripheral blood. The receptor source for this set is a woman aged 70-85 years with acute or convalescent COVID-19.

This clone was observed once. The chain recombines TRBV27 with TRBJ1-2; no reliable D call. The CDR3 is 15 residues long. V lost 6 bases, J lost 2 bases, and 16 bases lay in between. CDR1 and CDR2 (germline): MNHEY, SMNVEV (reference sequence). In nucleotides, the CDR3 is TGTGCCAGCAGCCCAGCAACCCCCAGGAACTATGGCTACACCTTC. Residues: CASSPATPRNYGYTF.

The chain uses TRBV2 and TRBJ1-1, with D uncertain. Germline CDR1 is SNHLY and CDR2 is FYNNEI. The CDR3 loop spans 14 amino acids. V gave up 5 bases and J gave up 1 base, with 11 bases separating them. CDR3 region: CASSKSGPNTEAFF. CDR3 DNA: TGTGCCAGCAGTAAATCAGGCCCGAACACTGAAGCTTTCTTT.

CDR3 sequence reads: CASSMGQGTNSPLHF. As DNA, the CDR3 is TGCGCCAGCAGCATGGGACAGGGGACCAATTCACCCCTCCACTTT. The chain has TRBV5-1 and TRBJ1-6, with 10 bases matching TRBD1. V was pared by 4 bases and J by 7 bases, with 5 bases of the junction left unmatched. This CDR3 has 15 residues. The germline V gene has CDR1 SGHRS and CDR2 YFSETQ.

This rearrangement joins TRBV2 to TRBJ1-2, with D perhaps matching TRBD1 (5 bases). Germline V gene lookup returns CDR1 SNHLY and CDR2 FYNNEI. This CDR3 has 13 amino acids. Trimming took 6 bases from V and 7 from J, leaving 15 bases between them. CDR3 sequence: CASRPWTRGGYTF. CDR3 bases: TGTGCCAGCAGACCCTGGACAAGGGGTGGCTACACCTTC. The complete variable domain, with remaining parts taken from reference TRBV2 and TRBJ1-2, reads EPEVTQTPSHQVTQMGQEVILRCVPISNHLYFYWYRQILGQKVEFLVSFYNNEISEKSEIFDDQFSVERPDGSNFTLKIRSTKLEDSAMYFCASRPWTRGGYTFGSGTRLTVV.

V gene TRBV15 combines with J gene TRBJ1-5, with D perhaps TRBD1 (5 bases). The V and J ends lost 6 bases and 7 bases respectively, with 16 bases between them. The CDR3 has 14 residues. The germline V gene has CDR1 LNHNV and CDR2 YYDKDF (reference sequence). This chain's CDR3 is CATRDGGGGQPQHF. CDR3 sequence (DNA): TGTGCCACCAGAGATGGGGGGGGAGGGCAGCCCCAGCATTTT. The full variable domain, rest sourced from reference TRBV15 and TRBJ1-5, is DAMVIQNPRYQVTQFGKPVTLSCSQTLNHNVMYWYQQKSSQAPKLLFHYYDKDFNNEADTPDNFQSRRPNTSFCFLDIRSPGLGDTAMYLCATRDGGGGQPQHFGDGTRLSIL.

CDR3: CASSGDSGRRQETQYF. CDR3 DNA: TGTGCCAGCTCAGGTGATAGCGGGAGACGTCAAGAGACCCAGTACTTC. The rearrangement links TRBV18 to TRBJ2-5; 9 positions match TRBD2. With V trimmed by 5 bases and J by 2 bases, 9 bases remained unmatched. Per germline, CDR1 KGHSH and CDR2 LQKENI. The CDR3 contains 16 residues.

The gene calls are TRBV11-3 and TRBJ2-6, with TRBD2 matching 8 bases. V was clipped by 5 bases and J by 2 bases; unmatched bases: 8. CDR1 is SGHNT, CDR2 YENEEA, per germline. The CDR3 length is 17 residues. The CDR3 reads CASSGVGRAPGANVLTF. In nucleotides, the CDR3 is TGTGCCAGCAGCGGGGTCGGGAGGGCTCCTGGGGCCAACGTCCTGACTTTC.

V and J are TRBV11-3 and TRBJ1-6, with a possible D match to TRBD1 (5 bases). The CDR3 has 14 amino acids. V was shortened by 5 bases and J by 7 bases, with 12 bases between the two germline ends. CDR1 SGHNT and CDR2 YENEEA come from the germline V gene. CDR3 protein: CASSGRDGNSPLHF. The CDR3 DNA sequence: TGTGCCAGCAGCGGCAGGGATGGGAATTCACCCCTCCACTTT.

The chain uses TRBV2 and TRBJ1-2; TRBD1 aligns across 8 bases. With V trimmed by 5 bases and J by 0 bases, 5 bases remained unmatched. The CDR3 runs to 15 residues. Germline V gene lookup returns CDR1 SNHLY and CDR2 FYNNEI. CDR3: CASSTDRAANYGYTF. The CDR3 DNA sequence: TGTGCCAGCAGTACGGACAGGGCCGCTAACTATGGCTACACCTTC.

This clone has more than one count but fewer than ten. Here the CDR3 DNA reads TGTGCCAGTAACAGGGGTGCGAACACTGAAGCTTTCTTT. This gives the protein CASNRGANTEAFF. The chain combines TRBV2 with TRBJ1-1; 7 nucleotides agree with TRBD1. V shed 9 bases, J shed 1 base, and the junction held 5 bases outside the gene matches. The CDR3 has 13 residues. From germline, CDR1 is SNHLY and CDR2 FYNNEI.

The CDR3 here is CASRSGGNQPQHF. Here the CDR3 DNA reads TGTGCCAGCAGAAGCGGGGGAAATCAGCCCCAGCATTTT. The genes are TRBV2 and TRBJ1-5, with D possibly matching TRBD1 (5 bases). Between the trimmed V and J ends, which lost 6 bases and 4 bases, there was a span of 10 bases. In germline, CDR1 is SNHLY, CDR2 FYNNEI. The CDR3 runs 13 residues.

CDR3 sequence: CASSITSGRAGEQYF. The CDR3 region has the DNA TGTGCCAGCAGCATAACTAGCGGGAGGGCCGGGGAGCAGTACTTC. This chain links TRBV7-2 with TRBJ2-7, with 13 bases aligning to TRBD2. The CDR3 length is 15 residues. With 5 bases clipped from V and 7 bases from J, the junction kept 8 bases outside the gene matches. CDR1 is SGHTA, CDR2 FQGNSA, per germline.

The chain has TRBV7-8 and TRBJ1-2, with D possibly being TRBD1 (6 bases). CDR1 SGHVS and CDR2 FQNEAQ come from the germline V gene. The CDR3 is 13 residues long. V dropped 1 base and J dropped 5 bases, with 8 bases sitting between them. In DNA form, the CDR3 reads TGTGCCAGCAGCTTAGAGGGGACATATGGCTACACCTTC. It yields the protein CASSLEGTYGYTF.

The chain uses TRBV5-1 and TRBJ1-6; 10 bases map to TRBD1. The CDR3 extends over 15 amino acids. Per the germline V gene, CDR1 is SGHRS and CDR2 is YFSETQ. J was trimmed by 11 bases and V by 4 bases; bases with no gene match: 9. CDR3: CASSPQQGTGAPLHF. The DNA of the CDR3 is TGCGCCAGCAGCCCCCAACAGGGGACAGGGGCACCCCTCCACTTT.

The chain carries TRBV27 and TRBJ2-4; TRBD1 agrees at 7 bases. Germline trimming cut 5 bases from V and 1 base from J; bases unmatched to any gene: 5. The CDR3 extends over 15 amino acids. The germline V gene has CDR1 MNHEY and CDR2 SMNVEV (reference sequence). In DNA, the CDR3 is TGTGCCAGCAGTGACAGGGTCGCGGCCAAAAACATTCAGTACTTC. As protein: CASSDRVAAKNIQYF.

The rearrangement joins TRBV3-1 (or the pseudogene TRBV3-2) to TRBJ1-2, with 8 bases aligning to TRBD1. The CDR3 is 14 amino acids. J lost 3 bases, V lost 6 bases, and 6 bases had no gene match. The germline V gene encodes CDR1 LGHDT and CDR2 YNNKEL (reference sequence). The CDR3 reads CASSKTGDDYGYTF. The DNA of the CDR3 is TGTGCCAGCAGTAAGACAGGGGACGACTATGGCTACACCTTC.

This clone is a singleton in its sample. The chain links TRBV4-2 to TRBJ2-1; TRBD2 matches at 7 bases. V shed 0 bases, J shed 2 bases, and the junction held 4 bases outside the gene matches. This CDR3 comprises 16 residues. CDR1 LGHNA and CDR2 YNFKEQ come from the germline V gene. This chain's CDR3 is CASSQDNLAAYNEQFF. DNA for the CDR3: TGTGCCAGCAGCCAAGATAACCTAGCGGCCTACAATGAGCAGTTCTTC.

The gene calls are TRBV29-1 and TRBJ1-2, with unresolved D. Germline V gene sequence: CDR1 SQVTM, CDR2 ANQGSEA. V was trimmed by 4 bases and J by 14 bases, leaving 17 bases between them. The CDR3 extends over 11 amino acids. CDR3 protein: CSVAGGDLRTF. CDR3 nucleotide sequence: TGCAGCGTTGCTGGTGGCGACCTCAGGACCTTC.

The chain carries TRBV10-1 and TRBJ2-6; D is ambiguous. Looked up from germline, CDR1 is WNHNN and CDR2 is SYGVQD (reference sequence). The V end was cut by 5 bases, the J end by 2 bases, with 7 bases between. The CDR3 consists of 14 residues. DNA for the CDR3: TGCGCCAGCAGTCCCTCCGCTGGGGCCAACGTCCTGACTTTC. Its protein is CASSPSAGANVLTF.

V gene TRBV3-1 (or the pseudogene TRBV3-2) combines with J gene TRBJ1-1; D remains ambiguous. This CDR3 has 12 amino acids. V lost 9 bases, J lost 4 bases, and 12 bases lay in between. Germline V gene sequence: CDR1 LGHDT, CDR2 YNNKEL (reference sequence). DNA of the CDR3: TGTGCCAGTGCTGGAGAGGTCACTGAAGCTTTCTTT. Encoded protein: CASAGEVTEAFF.

This clone was detected only once. This chain uses TRBV3-1 (or the pseudogene TRBV3-2) with TRBJ2-7, with D unresolved. Trimming removed 1 base at V and 3 bases at J, with 4 bases between. Germline V CDR1 and CDR2: LGHDT, YNNKEL (reference sequence). The CDR3 runs 12 residues. CDR3 nucleotide sequence: TGTGCCAGCAGCCAAGTTATCTACGAGCAGTACTTC. Its translation is CASSQVIYEQYF.

The chain recombines TRBV7-3 with TRBJ1-1; 9 bases are shared with TRBD1. CDR1 and CDR2 from the germline V gene are SGHTA and FQGTGA. The junction had 3 bases not matched to a gene; V was cut back by 3 bases and J by 4 bases. This CDR3 spans 14 amino acids. CDR3 bases: TGTGCCAGCAGCTTGGGACAGGGTTTCACTGAAGCTTTCTTT. Encoded protein: CASSLGQGFTEAFF.

This chain links TRBV6-1 with TRBJ2-7; 8 positions agree with TRBD2. The CDR3 sequence is 16 residues long. Looked up from germline, CDR1 is MNHNS and CDR2 is SASEGT. The V segment lost 1 base and the J segment 0 bases; nucleotides outside the gene matches: 5. CDR3 bases: TGTGCCAGCAGTGAAGAGAGCGGGGGTTACTCCTACGAGCAGTACTTC. As protein: CASSEESGGYSYEQYF.

The V and J genes are TRBV5-1 and TRBJ2-1; 8 nucleotides align to TRBD1. Germline-derived CDR1 and CDR2 are SGHRS and YFSETQ. V lost 4 bases to trimming and J lost 1 base; unmatched junction nucleotides: 4. This CDR3 spans 15 amino acids. DNA of the CDR3: TGCGCCAGCAGCCCCGGACAGGGTTCCTACAATGAGCAGTTCTTC. This gives the protein CASSPGQGSYNEQFF. The full variable domain, its missing parts supplied by reference TRBV5-1 and TRBJ2-1, is KAGVTQTPRYLIKTRGQQVTLSCSPISGHRSVSWYQQTPGQGLQFLFEYFSETQRNKGNFPGRFSGRQFSNSRSEMNVSTLELGDSALYLCASSPGQGSYNEQFFGPGTRLTVL.

J is TRBJ2-5 and V is TRBV2; 7 bases are a match to TRBD1. The CDR3 extends over 12 amino acids. The trim removed 6 bases at V and 7 bases at J, leaving 5 bases unmatched. Germline V gives CDR1 SNHLY, CDR2 FYNNEI. CDR3 loop: CASRTGTATQYF. The CDR3 bases are TGTGCCAGCAGGACAGGGACGGCGACCCAGTACTTC. Based on the CDR3 plus reference TRBV2 and TRBJ2-5, the full variable domain is EPEVTQTPSHQVTQMGQEVILRCVPISNHLYFYWYRQILGQKVEFLVSFYNNEISEKSEIFDDQFSVERPDGSNFTLKIRSTKLEDSAMYFCASRTGTATQYFGPGTRLLVL.